These 13 T cell receptor beta chains share one sample of origin, sequenced in a study of blood T cell repertoires in COVID-19. This table comes from immunoSEQ multiplex PCR, and its TCRdb copy is limited to in-frame clones, with some not included. The sample lists a few hundred thousand clones; around four fifths were seen once. The material sequenced was peripheral blood. These receptors originate from a woman aged 45-65 years with active or convalescent COVID-19.

V is TRBV28 and J is TRBJ1-5; 7 nucleotides align to TRBD1. The V gene end was trimmed by 5 bases and the J gene end by 2 bases; junction bases not matched to a gene: 9. There are 16 residues in the CDR3. The germline V gene encodes CDR1 MDHEN and CDR2 SYDVKM. The CDR3 bases are TGTGCCAGCAGTCCCAACAGGGGTGGTGGCAATCAGCCCCAGCATTTT. Its protein is CASSPNRGGGNQPQHF.

Worth noting for this clone: The sample contains more than one DNA sequence encoding this CDR3. The CDR3 spells CASSEGGGYGYTF. CDR3 sequence (DNA): TGTGCCAGCAGTGAGGGGGGTGGTTATGGCTACACCTTC. The chain is built from TRBV6-1 and TRBJ1-2, with D possibly being TRBD1 (5 bases). This CDR3 comprises 13 residues. CDR1 and CDR2 from the germline V gene are MNHNS and SASEGT. V was pared by 3 bases and J by 5 bases, with 10 bases between.

The gene calls are TRBV29-1 and TRBJ1-1, with D perhaps TRBD1 (5 bases). CDR3 length: 13 residues. The V end lost 7 bases, the J end lost 7 bases, and 19 bases lay between the germline ends. CDR1 and CDR2 (germline): SQVTM, ANQGSEA. The CDR3 protein is CSGREGRSSEAFF. CDR3 in DNA: TGCAGCGGGAGGGAGGGGCGCTCAAGTGAAGCTTTCTTT. Filled out from reference TRBV29-1 and TRBJ1-1, the complete variable domain reads SAVISQKPSRDICQRGTSLTIQCQVDSQVTMMFWYRQQPGQSLTLIATANQGSEATYESGFVIDKFPISRPNLTFSTLTVSNMSPEDSSIYLCSGREGRSSEAFFGQGTRLTVV.

The chain couples TRBV5-1 to TRBJ1-1; TRBD1 matches 7 bases. Germline trimming cut 4 bases from V and 1 base from J; bases unmatched to any gene: 7. This CDR3 has 15 residues. CDR1 is SGHRS and CDR2 is YFSETQ in the germline V gene. The CDR3 bases are TGCGCCAGCAGCCCGGCCGGGACAGCGAACACTGAAGCTTTCTTT. Amino acids: CASSPAGTANTEAFF.

The V gene is TRBV9, the J gene TRBJ1-2, with D hard to call. The V gene lost 4 bases and the J gene lost 1 base, with 11 bases spanning the gap. This CDR3 region has 14 residues. The germline gives CDR1 SGDLS, CDR2 YYNGEE. The CDR3 loop reads CASSTLGDNYGYTF. CDR3 bases: TGTGCCAGCAGCACGCTCGGGGATAACTATGGCTACACCTTC.

The chain carries TRBV27 and TRBJ1-2, with TRBD1 matching 8 bases. Germline V gives CDR1 MNHEY, CDR2 SMNVEV (reference sequence). V was pared by 5 bases and J by 5 bases, with 10 bases of the junction left unmatched. The length of the CDR3 is 15 residues. CDR3 residues: CASSLMAGTGYGYTF. In nucleotides, the CDR3 is TGTGCCAGCAGTCTCATGGCCGGGACAGGTTATGGCTACACCTTC.

This chain uses TRBV27 with TRBJ1-1, with D maybe TRBD1 (6 bases). This CDR3 is built from 14 residues. Trimming removed 5 bases from V and 6 bases from J, with 16 bases in between. CDR1 MNHEY and CDR2 SMNVEV come from the germline V gene (reference sequence). The CDR3 loop reads CASSGANSGAEAFF. In DNA, the CDR3 is TGTGCCAGCAGTGGGGCCAACTCAGGGGCTGAAGCTTTCTTT.

The chain recombines TRBV16 with TRBJ1-1; 7 bases are a match to TRBD1. The trim removed 0 bases at V and 2 bases at J, leaving 6 bases unmatched. The CDR3 loop spans 16 amino acids. Germline lookup yields CDR1 KGHSY and CDR2 FQNENV. The DNA of the CDR3 is TGTGCCAGCAGCCAATCGGTGGGGACAGCTAACACTGAAGCTTTCTTT. As protein: CASSQSVGTANTEAFF.

The V call is TRBV2, the J call TRBJ2-5, with a possible D match to TRBD2 (6 bases). Trimming took off 10 bases at V and 9 bases at J, with 21 bases between the two ends. Germline values: CDR1 SNHLY, CDR2 FYNNEI. The CDR3 extends over 13 amino acids. CDR3 DNA sequence: TGTGCCACCGACGGAGGTAGCTGGGAGGCCCAGTACTTC. Encoded protein: CATDGGSWEAQYF.

The chain employs TRBV5-1 and TRBJ1-1; D ambiguous. The V gene lost 0 bases and the J gene lost 3 bases, with 15 bases spanning the gap. Germline CDR1 reads SGHRS; CDR2 reads YFSETQ. This CDR3 is 16 amino acids long. The CDR3 here is CASSLDSRQWDTEAFF. CDR3 nucleotide sequence: TGCGCCAGCAGCTTGGACAGTCGGCAATGGGACACTGAAGCTTTCTTT.

This clone was picked up one time. This chain links TRBV2 with TRBJ2-5, with a tentative D call TRBD1 (5 bases). The CDR3 covers 13 residues. Germline V CDR1 and CDR2: SNHLY, FYNNEI. Trimming pared 5 bases from V and 5 bases from J, leaving 12 bases between. In nucleotides, the CDR3 is TGTGCCAGCAGTCCTCAGGGTGAGGAGACCCAGTACTTC. Protein: CASSPQGEETQYF.

This chain connects TRBV15 to TRBJ1-1; the match to TRBD1 covers 7 bases. This CDR3 is built from 14 residues. Trimming took 1 base from V and 4 from J; bases not matched to a gene: 3. The germline V gene encodes CDR1 LNHNV and CDR2 YYDKDF (reference sequence). The CDR3 protein is CATSRAQGGTEAFF. The CDR3, as DNA: TGTGCCACCAGCAGAGCCCAGGGGGGCACTGAAGCTTTCTTT.

The CDR3 DNA sequence: TGTGCCAGCAGCCTGGACTCGGTGGGAGATACGCAGTATTTT. It translates to CASSLDSVGDTQYF. This chain uses TRBV3-1 (or the pseudogene TRBV3-2) with TRBJ2-3, with D maybe TRBD2 (5 bases). The CDR3 is 14 residues long. CDR1 and CDR2 from the germline V gene are LGHDT and YNNKEL (reference sequence). The V gene lost 4 bases and the J gene lost 5 bases, with 13 bases spanning the gap.